This T cell receptor beta chain was identified in a study of control samples from healthy donors and cancer patients. Trimming pared 0 bases from V and 5 bases from J, leaving 11 bases between. CDR3 length: 14 amino acids. The germline V gene encodes CDR1 LNHNV and CDR2 YYDKDF (reference sequence). Libraries were prepared by immunoSEQ multiplex PCR; TCRdb keeps only in-frame clonotypes and omits some of them. The table lists 70,000 to 85,000 clones, 84% of them singletons. Sequenced input: PBMCs. The chain links TRBV15 to TRBJ2-7; D possibly corresponds to TRBD1 (5 bases). The receptor was derived from a man aged 60-69 years with head and neck cancer. CDR3 bases: TGTGCCACCAGCAGAGATAAGGGGTCTGACGAGCAGTACTTC. Its translation is CATSRDKGSDEQYF.